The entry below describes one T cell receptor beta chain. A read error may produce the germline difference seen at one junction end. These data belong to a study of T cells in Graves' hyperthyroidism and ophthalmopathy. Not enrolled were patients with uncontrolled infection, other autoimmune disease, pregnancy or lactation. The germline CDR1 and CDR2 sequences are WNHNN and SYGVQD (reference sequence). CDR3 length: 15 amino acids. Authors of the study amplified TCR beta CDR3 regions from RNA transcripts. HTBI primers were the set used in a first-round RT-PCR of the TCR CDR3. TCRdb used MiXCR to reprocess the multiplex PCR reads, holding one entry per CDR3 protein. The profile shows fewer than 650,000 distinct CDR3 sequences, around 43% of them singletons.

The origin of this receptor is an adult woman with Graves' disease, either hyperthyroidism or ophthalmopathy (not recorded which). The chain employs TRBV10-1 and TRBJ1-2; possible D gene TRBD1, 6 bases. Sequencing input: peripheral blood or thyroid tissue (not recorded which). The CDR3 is CASSQEQGRYYGYTF. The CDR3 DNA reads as TGTGCCAGCAGCCAAGAGCAGGGGAGGTACTATGGCTACACCTTC.